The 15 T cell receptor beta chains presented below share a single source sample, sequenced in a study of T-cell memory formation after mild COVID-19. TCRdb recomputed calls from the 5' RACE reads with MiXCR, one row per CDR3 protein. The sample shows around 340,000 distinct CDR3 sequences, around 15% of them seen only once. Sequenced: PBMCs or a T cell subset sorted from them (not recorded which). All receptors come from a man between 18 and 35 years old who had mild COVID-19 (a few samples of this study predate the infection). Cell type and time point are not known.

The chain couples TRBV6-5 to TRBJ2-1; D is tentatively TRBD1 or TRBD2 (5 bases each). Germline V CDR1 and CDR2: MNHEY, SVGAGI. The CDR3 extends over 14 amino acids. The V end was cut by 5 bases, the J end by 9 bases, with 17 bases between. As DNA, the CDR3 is TGTGCCAGCAGTAGGGCCGACCACGGGACTGAGCAGTTCTTC. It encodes CASSRADHGTEQFF.

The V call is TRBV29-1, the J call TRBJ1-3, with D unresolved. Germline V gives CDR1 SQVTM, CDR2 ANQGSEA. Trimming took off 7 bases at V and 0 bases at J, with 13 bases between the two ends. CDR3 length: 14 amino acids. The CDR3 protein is CSADVGDSGNTIYF. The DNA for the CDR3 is TGCAGCGCGGACGTGGGCGACTCTGGAAACACCATATATTTT.

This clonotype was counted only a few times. The CDR3 DNA sequence: TGCGCCAGCAGCGTCGGGACAGGGTCCTACGAGCAGTACTTC. As protein: CASSVGTGSYEQYF. The chain combines TRBV5-1 with TRBJ2-7; 9 bases are shared with TRBD1. The ends lost 4 bases at V and 1 base at J; junction bases unmatched: 3. Germline assignment: CDR1 SGHRS and CDR2 YFSETQ. The CDR3 is made up of 14 amino acids.

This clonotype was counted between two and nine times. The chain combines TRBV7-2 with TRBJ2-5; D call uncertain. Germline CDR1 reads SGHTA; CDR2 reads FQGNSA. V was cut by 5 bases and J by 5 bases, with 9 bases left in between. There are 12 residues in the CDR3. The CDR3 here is CASSPMRETQYF. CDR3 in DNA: TGTGCCAGCAGCCCGATGAGGGAGACCCAGTACTTC.

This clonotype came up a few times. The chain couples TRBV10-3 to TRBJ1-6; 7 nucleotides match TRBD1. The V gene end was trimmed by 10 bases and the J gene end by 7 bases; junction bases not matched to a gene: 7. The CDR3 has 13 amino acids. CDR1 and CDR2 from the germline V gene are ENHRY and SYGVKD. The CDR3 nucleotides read TGTGCCACGAAGGGACAGCTAAATTCACCCCTCCACTTT. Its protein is CATKGQLNSPLHF.

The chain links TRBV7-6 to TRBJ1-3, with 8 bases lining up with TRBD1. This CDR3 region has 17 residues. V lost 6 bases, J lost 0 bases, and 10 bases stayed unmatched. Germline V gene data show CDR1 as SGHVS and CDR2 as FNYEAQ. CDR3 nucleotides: TGTGCCAGCAGACCGACCCGGACAGGGATCTCTGGAAACACCATATATTTT. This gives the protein CASRPTRTGISGNTIYF.

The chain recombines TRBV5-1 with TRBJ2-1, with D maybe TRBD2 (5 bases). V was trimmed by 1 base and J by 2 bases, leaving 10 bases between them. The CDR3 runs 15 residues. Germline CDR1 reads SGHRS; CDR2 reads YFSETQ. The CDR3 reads CASSLRSGPYNEQFF. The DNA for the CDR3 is TGCGCCAGCAGCTTGCGGAGCGGCCCCTACAATGAGCAGTTCTTC.

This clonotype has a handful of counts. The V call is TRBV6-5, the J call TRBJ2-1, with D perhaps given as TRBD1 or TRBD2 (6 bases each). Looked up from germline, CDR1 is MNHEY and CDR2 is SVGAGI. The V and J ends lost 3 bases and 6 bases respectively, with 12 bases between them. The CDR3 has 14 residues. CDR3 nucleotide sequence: TGTGCCAGCAGTTATGAGGGGGGCCGCAATGAGCAGTTCTTC. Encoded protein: CASSYEGGRNEQFF.

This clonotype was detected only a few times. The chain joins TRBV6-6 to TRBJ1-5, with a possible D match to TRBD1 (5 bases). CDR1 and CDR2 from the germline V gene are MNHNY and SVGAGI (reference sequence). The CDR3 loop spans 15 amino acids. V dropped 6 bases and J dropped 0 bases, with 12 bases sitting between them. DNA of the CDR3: TGTGCCAGCAGCCGCGACAGCTATAGCAATCAGCCCCAGCATTTT. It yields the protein CASSRDSYSNQPQHF.

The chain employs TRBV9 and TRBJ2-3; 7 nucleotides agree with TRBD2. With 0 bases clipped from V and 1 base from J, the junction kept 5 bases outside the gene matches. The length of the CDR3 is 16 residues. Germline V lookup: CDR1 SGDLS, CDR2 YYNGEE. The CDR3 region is CASSVALREGTDTQYF. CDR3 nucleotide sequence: TGTGCCAGCAGCGTAGCTCTCCGGGAGGGCACAGATACGCAGTATTTT.

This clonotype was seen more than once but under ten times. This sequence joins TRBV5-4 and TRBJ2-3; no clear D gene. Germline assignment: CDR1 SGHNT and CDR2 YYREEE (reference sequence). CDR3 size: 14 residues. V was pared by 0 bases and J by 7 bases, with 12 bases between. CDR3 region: CASSLGSWDNTQYF. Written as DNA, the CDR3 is TGTGCCAGCAGCTTGGGATCCTGGGATAATACGCAGTATTTT.

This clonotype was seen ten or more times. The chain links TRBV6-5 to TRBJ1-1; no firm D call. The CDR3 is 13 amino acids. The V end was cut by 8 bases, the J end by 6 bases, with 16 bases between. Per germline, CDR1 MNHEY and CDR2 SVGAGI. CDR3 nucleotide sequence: TGTGCCAGCCTTTCGGGCTTGAGGGCTGAAGCTTTCTTT. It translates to CASLSGLRAEAFF.

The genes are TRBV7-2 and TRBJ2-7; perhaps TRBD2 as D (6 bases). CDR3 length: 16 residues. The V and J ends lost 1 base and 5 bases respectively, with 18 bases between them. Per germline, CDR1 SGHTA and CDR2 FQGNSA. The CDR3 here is CASSLVGGNWLNEQYV. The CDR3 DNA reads TGTGCCAGCAGCTTAGTGGGGGGAAATTGGCTGAACGAGCAGTACGTC.

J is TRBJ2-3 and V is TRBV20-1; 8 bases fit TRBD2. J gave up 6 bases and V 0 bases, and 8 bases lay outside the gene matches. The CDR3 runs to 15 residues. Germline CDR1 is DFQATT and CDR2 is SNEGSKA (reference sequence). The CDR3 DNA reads TGCAGTGCTAGAGATCGCGGGGGGAAAAAGGATACGCAGTATTTT. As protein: CSARDRGGKKDTQYF.

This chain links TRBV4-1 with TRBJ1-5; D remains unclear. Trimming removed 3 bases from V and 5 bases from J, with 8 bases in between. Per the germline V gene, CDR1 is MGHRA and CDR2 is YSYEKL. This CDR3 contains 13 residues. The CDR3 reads CASSQLPDQPQHF. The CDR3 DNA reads TGCGCCAGCAGCCAGTTACCGGATCAGCCCCAGCATTTT.